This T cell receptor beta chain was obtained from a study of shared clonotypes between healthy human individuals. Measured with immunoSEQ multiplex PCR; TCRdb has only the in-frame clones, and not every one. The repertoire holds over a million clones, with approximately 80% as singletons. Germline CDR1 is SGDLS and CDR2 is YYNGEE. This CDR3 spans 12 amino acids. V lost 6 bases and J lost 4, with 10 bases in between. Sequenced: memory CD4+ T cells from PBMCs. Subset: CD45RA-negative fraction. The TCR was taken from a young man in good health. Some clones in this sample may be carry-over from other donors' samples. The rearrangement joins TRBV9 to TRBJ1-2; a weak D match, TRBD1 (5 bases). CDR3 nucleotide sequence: TGTGCCAGCATGAGGGACCGCTATGGCTACACCTTC. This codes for CASMRDRYGYTF. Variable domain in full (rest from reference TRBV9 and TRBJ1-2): DSGVTQTPKHLITATGQRVTLRCSPRSGDLSVYWYQQSLDQGLQFLIQYYNGEERAKGNILERFSAQQFPDLHSELNLSSLELGDSALYFCASMRDRYGYTFGSGTRLTVV.